Below are 10 T cell receptor beta chains sequenced from a single sample in a study of graft-versus-host responses after intestinal transplantation. The table came from immunoSEQ multiplex PCR; TCRdb's copy has only in-frame clones and leaves some out. Of some 15,000 clones listed, 83% were seen once; the top ten hold about 4%. From the graft tissue, intraepithelial and lamina propria lymphocytes were released through processing. The sample was ileum tissue, taken 580 to 600 days after intestinal transplantation. These receptors came from a human patient who received an intestinal transplant, so some T cells may come from the graft donor.

This clone is labeled medium-sized. CDR3 sequence (DNA): TGTGCCAGCTCACCAACAAAGTACGAGCCCCAGCATTTT. Protein product: CASSPTKYEPQHF. The chain combines TRBV18 with TRBJ1-5, with D hard to call. Germline CDR1 KGHSH, CDR2 LQKENI. The germline V and J ends were trimmed by 2 bases and 8 bases, with 10 bases remaining between them. The CDR3 has 13 residues.

The chain links TRBV6-6 to TRBJ2-3; TRBD2 matches at 9 bases. Germline V lookup: CDR1 MNHNY, CDR2 SVGAGI (reference sequence). The length of the CDR3 is 15 residues. V was pared by 2 bases and J by 6 bases, with 6 bases of the junction left unmatched. The DNA for the CDR3 is TGTGCCAGCAGTTACCAGCGGGGGGCCGATGATACGCAGTATTTT. This sequence encodes CASSYQRGADDTQYF.

The chain couples TRBV7-3 to TRBJ2-1; 11 bases map to TRBD2. The trim removed 5 bases at V and 4 bases at J, leaving 7 bases unmatched. There are 16 residues in the CDR3. From germline, CDR1 is SGHTA and CDR2 FQGTGA. CDR3 nucleotides: TGTGCCAGCAGCGAAGCACTAGCGGGGGTATACAATGAGCAGTTCTTC. It codes for CASSEALAGVYNEQFF.

The chain has TRBV11-3 and TRBJ1-1; D is uncertain. This CDR3 has 13 residues. Germline V lookup: CDR1 SGHNT, CDR2 YENEEA. V was pared by 5 bases and J by 0 bases, with 7 bases between. CDR3 bases: TGTGCCAGCAGCACAGCCATGAACACTGAAGCTTTCTTT. Encoded protein: CASSTAMNTEAFF.

The V call is TRBV18, the J call TRBJ2-3; D may be TRBD1 (5 bases). Looked up from germline, CDR1 is KGHSH and CDR2 is LQKENI. The germline V and J ends were trimmed by 6 bases and 0 bases, with 13 bases remaining between them. The CDR3 has 15 residues. The CDR3 DNA is TGTGCCAGCTCGACACAGGAGAGTAGCACAGATACGCAGTATTTT. Its translation: CASSTQESSTDTQYF.

This clone was seen just once. The chain combines TRBV6-1 with TRBJ1-2; 7 positions match TRBD1. The germline V gene encodes CDR1 MNHNS and CDR2 SASEGT. V dropped 6 bases and J dropped 7; count of bases not matched to a gene: 5. CDR3 length: 12 residues. This CDR3 reads CASSLQGSGYTF. The CDR3 nucleotides read TGTGCCAGCAGCCTACAGGGGTCTGGCTACACCTTC.

Concerning this clone itself: Relative to the germline gene, one junction end is altered; a read error may explain this. The J gene is TRBJ1-5, the V gene TRBV19; D uncertain. Germline V gene data show CDR1 as LNHDA and CDR2 as SQIVND (reference sequence). There are 13 residues in the CDR3. This CDR3 reads CASRVDSNQPQHF. CDR3 sequence (DNA): TGTGCAAGTAGGGTTGATAGCAATCAGCCCCAGCATTTT.

In its sample, this clone was seen once. V usage is TRBV5-6 and J usage is TRBJ2-7; D possibly uses TRBD1 or TRBD2 (5 bases each). The CDR3 covers 14 residues. Germline lookup yields CDR1 SGHDT and CDR2 YYEEEE. Trimming removed 4 bases at V and 7 bases at J, with 18 bases between. The CDR3 is CASSPLSEGQEQYF. CDR3 coding DNA: TGTGCCAGCAGCCCTCTGAGTGAGGGGCAGGAGCAGTACTTC.

The rearrangement joins TRBV7-3 to TRBJ2-5, with D perhaps TRBD2 (7 bases). The CDR3 consists of 16 residues. Trimming removed 3 bases at V and 2 bases at J, with 16 bases between. Germline V gene lookup returns CDR1 SGHTA and CDR2 FQGTGA. The CDR3 sequence is CASSFPLGGAQETQYF. DNA of the CDR3: TGTGCCAGCAGCTTTCCGTTAGGGGGGGCACAAGAGACCCAGTACTTC.

This clone was recorded a few times. The CDR3 nucleotides read TGTGCCAGCAGTGGGTGGGGAGGTGAGACCCAGTACTTC. Amino acids: CASSGWGGETQYF. The rearrangement uses TRBV6-1 and TRBJ2-5; D perhaps matches TRBD2 (6 bases). This CDR3 region has 13 residues. The V gene lost 4 bases and the J gene lost 5 bases, with 11 bases spanning the gap. Germline values: CDR1 MNHNS, CDR2 SASEGT.